This T cell receptor (beta chain) stems from a study of T cells in Graves' hyperthyroidism and ophthalmopathy. Study results and caveats: Most clonotypes expanded in the thyroid (above 0.001) were also present in blood.

This clonotype was seen only a few times. Its antigen is still unknown. Regions amplified from RNA transcripts were the TCR beta CDR3 regions. First-round RT-PCR with HTBI primers amplified the TCR CDR3 region. From the multiplex PCR reads, TCRdb called clonotypes with MiXCR, one entry per CDR3 protein. The sample holds 650,000 to 850,000 distinct CDR3 sequences, about 19% seen once. Germline trimming cut 7 bases from V and 0 bases from J; bases unmatched to any gene: 10. The CDR3 has 16 amino acids. From germline, CDR1 is SGHRS and CDR2 YFSETQ. The sample of blood was obtained at first hyperthyroidism diagnosis (before any ophthalmopathy symptoms).

The clonotype originates from a woman aged 50 to 65 with Graves' hyperthyroidism that later progressed to Graves' ophthalmopathy. The chain recombines TRBV5-1 with TRBJ2-1, with TRBD1 matching 7 bases. The sequencing sample was made of blood. DNA for the CDR3: TGCGCCAGCGGAAACAGGGGCCTCTTCTCCTACAATGAGCAGTTCTTC. Amino acids: CASGNRGLFSYNEQFF. The variable domain in full, with the rest retrieved from reference TRBV5-1 and TRBJ2-1, is KAGVTQTPRYLIKTRGQQVTLSCSPISGHRSVSWYQQTPGQGLQFLFEYFSETQRNKGNFPGRFSGRQFSNSRSEMNVSTLELGDSALYLCASGNRGLFSYNEQFFGPGTRLTVL.